The clone carrying this TCR beta chain was recorded a few times. Its antigen is as yet unknown. The CDR3 length is 21 residues. Unmatched junction bases numbered 18, after V lost 7 bases and J lost 0 bases. PCR was performed a second time for about 6 to 12 cycles using a sample-barcoded 5' primer and a J-beta primer mix. TCRdb recomputed calls from the 5' RACE reads with MiXCR, one row per CDR3 protein. The repertoire holds 1 million or so distinct CDR3 sequences, under 30% seen once, with approximately 0.79% in the top ten. These data are taken from a study of blood T cells in healthy people across ages. Study observations and caveats: With unsorted PBMCs, a conclusive comparison of naive versus antigen-experienced cells was not possible.

These data were likewise used in another study, on T cells of mothers and their children.

The sequence came from a girl aged 2 to 10 in good health. Sequenced material: blood. The rearrangement joins TRBV12-3 or TRBV12-4 to TRBJ2-4; 13 bases agree with TRBD2. The CDR3 DNA sequence: TGTGCCAGCACCAGCGGTGACAGGGGACTAGCGGGGCCTCTAGCCAAAAACATTCAGTACTTC. Translating it yields CASTSGDRGLAGPLAKNIQYF.